The sequence of this T cell receptor beta chain was determined in a study of beta chain features in type 1 diabetes. The study's findings and limits: Type 1 diabetes patients had moderately but significantly shorter TCRB CDR3s in all four CD4+ subsets.

CDR1 is MNHEY, CDR2 SMNVEV, per germline (reference sequence). The CDR3 is made up of 18 amino acids. With 2 bases removed from V and 5 bases from J, the gap between germline ends came to 21 bases. This clone was found once. Its antigen is not identified. As every portion of the isolated RNA was reverse transcribed, the sequencing read expressed TCRB transcripts. This table comes from immunoSEQ multiplex PCR, and its TCRdb copy is limited to in-frame clones, with some not included. The sample gives roughly 340,000 clones, around an eighth of which show up once; about 0.016% is in the top ten. The genes are TRBV27 and TRBJ2-2; TRBD2 is a possible D gene (5 bases). The specimen sequenced was naive CD4+ T cells from blood. This TCR was sampled from a woman between 18 and 29 years old with type 1 diabetes. CDR3 nucleotides: TGTGCCAGCAGTTTAACCACAAAGTCGACTCGAGGGACCGGGGAGCTGTTTTTT. It encodes CASSLTTKSTRGTGELFF.